These 6 T cell receptor beta chains were sequenced from one sample in a study of control samples from healthy donors and cancer patients. Method: immunoSEQ multiplex PCR; TCRdb's copy keeps in-frame clones and lacks some. Altogether 100,000 to 150,000 clones are present, around 92% being singletons, with the ten largest covering 0.58%. The source material was PBMCs. The receptors come from a man of 80 years or more with head and neck cancer.

The V gene is TRBV7-2, the J gene TRBJ2-1; D gene ambiguous. V lost 5 bases and J lost 4, with 12 bases in between. The CDR3 extends over 14 amino acids. The germline gives CDR1 SGHTA, CDR2 FQGNSA. CDR3 coding DNA: TGTGCCAGCAGCCCCCACGGGCAATACAATGAGCAGTTCTTC. Protein sequence: CASSPHGQYNEQFF.

This clone was counted once. CDR3 amino acids: CASSPPGETGNTIYF. The CDR3 coding sequence is TGCGCCAGCAGCCCTCCAGGGGAAACTGGAAACACCATATATTTT. This rearrangement joins TRBV4-1 to TRBJ1-3, with a tentative D call TRBD1 (6 bases). Germline CDR1 is MGHRA and CDR2 is YSYEKL. The CDR3 is 15 amino acids. Trimming left V 4 bases short and J 2 bases short, with 12 bases between.

Here the CDR3 DNA reads TGTGCCAGCAGCTTAGGACAGGGGTATGGCTACACCTTC. This codes for CASSLGQGYGYTF. The chain links TRBV7-6 to TRBJ1-2; 8 bases are a match to TRBD1. V was pared by 1 base and J by 5 bases, with 0 bases of the junction left unmatched. Germline V gives CDR1 SGHVS, CDR2 FNYEAQ. The CDR3 contains 13 residues. The full variable domain, with the rest looked up from reference TRBV7-6 and TRBJ1-2, is GAGVSQSPRYKVTKRGQDVALRCDPISGHVSLYWYRQALGQGPEFLTYFNYEAQQDKSGLPNDRFSAERPEGSISTLTIQRTEQRDSAMYRCASSLGQGYGYTFGSGTRLTVV.

This clone appeared a single time. This chain joins TRBV5-1 and TRBJ2-3; 12 positions agree with TRBD2. This CDR3 is 17 amino acids long. Losses at the gene ends were 0 bases for V and 5 bases for J; bases not matched to a gene: 7. Germline assignment: CDR1 SGHRS and CDR2 YFSETQ. The CDR3 region is CASSLAKTSGSQDTQYF. CDR3 sequence (DNA): TGCGCCAGCAGCTTGGCCAAGACTAGCGGGAGTCAAGATACGCAGTATTTT.

The J gene is TRBJ1-5, the V gene TRBV6-2 or TRBV6-3; D possibly corresponds to TRBD1 (5 bases). V lost 5 bases and J lost 5, with 16 bases in between. The CDR3 extends over 15 amino acids. From germline, CDR1 is MNHEY and CDR2 SVGEGT. CDR3 in amino acids: CASSAQRLGDQPQHF. Here the CDR3 DNA reads TGTGCCAGCAGTGCCCAACGCCTAGGGGATCAGCCCCAGCATTTT.

The rearrangement links TRBV25-1 to TRBJ2-7; the match to TRBD1 covers 7 bases. CDR1 and CDR2 (germline): MGHDK, SYGVNS. This CDR3 is 17 amino acids long. The J segment lost 4 bases and the V segment lost 4 bases, leaving 16 bases of the junction unmatched. The CDR3 nucleotides are TGTGCCAGCAGTGGAGGGGGCAGAATCGTGGGGCGGTACGAGCAGTACTTC. Amino acids: CASSGGGRIVGRYEQYF.